This TCR beta chain was identified during a study of blood T cell repertoires in COVID-19. Study overall: Acute-phase and convalescent COVID-19 samples originated in the United States, Italy and Spain.

Enrolled during active infection, Seattle patients were then followed longitudinally. The CDR3 has 19 residues. Per the study methods: By means of reference gene primer amplification, nucleated cell counts were estimated. The method was immunoSEQ multiplex PCR; TCRdb's version includes in-frame clones alone and lacks a portion of them. Clone size and V and J calls were adopted from that table, with D and trimming inferred from the DNA. The profile covers under 200,000 clones, with about nine tenths appearing a single time and approximately 11% taken by the ten largest. The sequencing input was peripheral blood. This clonotype originated in a woman between 55 and 75 years old with COVID-19, enrolled during active disease. The V call is TRBV21-1, the J call TRBJ2-2; the table's TRBD2 call for D was not verified on the DNA. TRBV21-1 constitutes a pseudogene. The CDR3 loop is CASSISLNGGFSGTGELFF. The CDR3, as DNA: TGTGCCAGCAGCATTTCCTTGAATGGCGGGTTCAGTGGCACCGGGGAGCTGTTTTTT.